This is a list of T cell receptor beta chains from one sample in a study of blood T cell repertoires in COVID-19. Libraries were prepared by immunoSEQ multiplex PCR; TCRdb keeps only in-frame clonotypes and omits some of them. This sample yields some 35,000 clones, of which about 80% are seen a single time; roughly 31% belongs to the top ten. Material for sequencing was peripheral blood. The receptors stem from an elderly man with acute or convalescent COVID-19. Both conserved end residues are part of each CDR3. D genes are given only for firm matches. Size is stated for part of the rows, as once, few or many counts, or as a class when the clone is expanded.

clone_size j_call d_call v_call cdr3_aa cdr3_nt
NA TRBJ2-7 NA TRBV2 CASSAEGPEGEQYF TGTGCCAGCAGTGCGGAGGGGCCGGAAGGCGAGCAGTACTTC
NA TRBJ2-3 NA TRBV30 CAWSAGTDTQYF TGTGCCTGGAGCGCAGGCACAGATACGCAGTATTTT
NA TRBJ2-7 NA TRBV15 CATSSPGTVYYEQYF TGTGCCACCAGCAGCCCTGGTACAGTATATTACGAGCAGTACTTC
NA TRBJ2-1 TRBD2 TRBV10-3 CAISESGASGINEQFF TGTGCCATCAGTGAGTCGGGGGCTAGCGGGATCAATGAGCAGTTCTTC
NA TRBJ2-1 TRBD2 TRBV5-4 CASSFKGGLQYEQFF TGTGCCAGCAGCTTTAAGGGAGGGTTACAATATGAGCAGTTCTTC
NA TRBJ1-3 NA TRBV2 CASSVKFSGNTIYF TGTGCCAGCAGTGTTAAATTCTCTGGAAACACCATATATTTT
NA TRBJ1-2 NA TRBV29-1 CSVGGPRQNPNYGYTF TGCAGCGTTGGGGGGCCCCGACAGAACCCTAACTATGGCTACACCTTC
once TRBJ2-3 NA TRBV25-1 CASNRDVDTQYF TGTGCCAGTAACAGGGATGTAGATACGCAGTATTTT
once TRBJ2-1 NA TRBV5-6 CACSLGGAQSEQFF TGTGCCTGCTCCCTTGGAGGGGCCCAGAGTGAGCAGTTCTTC
NA TRBJ2-1 TRBD2 TRBV3-1/TRBV3-2 CASSLYISGRGNEQFF TGTGCCAGCAGCCTTTACATTAGCGGGAGGGGTAATGAGCAGTTCTTC
once TRBJ2-7 TRBD1 TRBV5-1 CASSWDRLGHEQYF TGCGCCAGCAGCTGGGACAGGTTGGGGCACGAGCAGTACTTC
NA TRBJ2-6 NA TRBV14 CASSELSSGANVLTF TGTGCCAGCAGCGAACTCTCCTCTGGGGCCAACGTCCTGACTTTC
NA TRBJ2-3 TRBD2 TRBV9 CASRRLAGSTDTQYF TGTGCCAGCCGAAGACTAGCGGGGAGCACAGATACGCAGTATTTT
NA TRBJ1-6 NA TRBV14 CASSQERRANSPLHF TGTGCCAGCAGCCAAGAGAGGAGGGCGAATTCACCCCTCCACTTT
NA TRBJ2-7 NA TRBV3-1/TRBV3-2 CASSQTGTYEQYF TGTGCCAGCAGCCAAACCGGGACCTACGAGCAGTACTTC
few TRBJ1-5 TRBD1 TRBV9 CASSPTGDRGQPQHF TGTGCCAGCAGCCCGACCGGGGACAGGGGGCAGCCCCAGCATTTT
NA TRBJ2-1 TRBD1 TRBV13 CASSSSDRGPLNEQFF TGTGCCAGCAGCTCATCTGACAGGGGCCCCCTAAATGAGCAGTTCTTC
once TRBJ2-1 TRBD2 TRBV7-2 CASSLSSGGAIIEQFF TGTGCCAGCAGCCTCAGTAGCGGGGGGGCAATCATTGAGCAGTTCTTC
NA TRBJ2-7 TRBD2 TRBV4-2 CASSQTLSGGQYEQYF TGTGCCAGCAGCCAAACTCTTAGCGGGGGCCAATACGAGCAGTACTTC
NA TRBJ2-7 NA TRBV5-1 CASSLQQVTEQYF TGCGCCAGCAGCCTTCAACAGGTGACCGAGCAGTACTTC
once TRBJ2-7 TRBD1 TRBV19 CASSIEVRGFYEQYF TGTGCCAGTAGTATAGAGGTCAGGGGGTTCTACGAGCAGTACTTC
NA TRBJ1-5 NA TRBV7-9 CASSSLGRNQPQHF TGTGCCAGCAGCTCGCTTGGGCGCAATCAGCCCCAGCATTTT
few TRBJ2-1 TRBD2 TRBV5-1 CASRRGLAGTYLNNEQFF TGCGCCAGCAGGCGGGGACTAGCGGGGACTTACCTGAACAATGAGCAGTTCTTC
NA TRBJ2-5 TRBD1 TRBV5-6 CASSLGQGFKRETQYF TGTGCCAGCAGCTTGGGACAGGGGTTTAAGCGGGAGACCCAGTACTTC
NA TRBJ2-3 TRBD2 TRBV7-3 CASSRGGGNTDTQYF TGTGCCAGCTCGCGGGGCGGGGGAAACACAGATACGCAGTATTTT
NA TRBJ1-1 TRBD1 TRBV9 CASSTRQGASATEAFF TGTGCCAGCAGCACCCGACAGGGGGCGTCGGCCACTGAAGCTTTCTTT
NA TRBJ2-7 NA TRBV11-2 CASSLAGYEQYF TGTGCCAGCAGCTTAGCAGGGTACGAGCAGTACTTC
NA TRBJ1-3 NA TRBV19 CASSIGSSSGNTIYF TGTGCCAGTAGTATAGGTTCGAGCTCTGGAAACACCATATATTTT
once TRBJ1-2 TRBD1 TRBV4-1 CASSQGTGGNYGYTF TGCGCCAGCAGCCAAGGGACAGGAGGAAACTATGGCTACACCTTC
NA TRBJ2-7 NA TRBV5-5 CASSLALSLDLYEQYF TGTGCCAGCAGCTTGGCCTTGTCGCTAGATCTATACGAGCAGTACTTC
NA TRBJ2-7 NA TRBV20-1 CSARSGKEYF TGCAGTGCTAGGTCGGGGAAGGAGTACTTC
NA TRBJ1-3 TRBD1 TRBV5-4 CASSIGQGENTIYF TGTGCCAGCAGCATAGGACAGGGGGAAAACACCATATATTTT
NA TRBJ1-1 NA TRBV2 CASSEAQGSAFF TGTGCCAGCAGTGAAGCGCAGGGGTCGGCTTTCTTT
NA TRBJ2-1 NA TRBV3-1/TRBV3-2 CASSPGAYNEQFF TGTGCCAGCAGCCCCGGAGCCTACAATGAGCAGTTCTTC
NA TRBJ1-1 TRBD1 TRBV10-3 CAIAGGENTEAFF TGTGCCATCGCAGGGGGAGAGAACACTGAAGCTTTCTTT
NA TRBJ2-1 NA TRBV30 CAWSRLANEQFF TGTGCCTGGAGTAGGCTAGCCAATGAGCAGTTCTTC
once TRBJ1-5 NA TRBV19 CASSPSPGGDQPQHF TGTGCCAGTAGTCCCAGTCCCGGGGGGGATCAGCCCCAGCATTTT
NA TRBJ2-6 NA TRBV19 CASSTGNSGANVLTF TGTGCCAGTAGCACAGGGAACTCTGGGGCCAACGTCCTGACTTTC
NA TRBJ2-3 TRBD1 TRBV18 CASSARQGATDTQYF TGTGCCAGCTCAGCAAGGCAGGGGGCCACAGATACGCAGTATTTT